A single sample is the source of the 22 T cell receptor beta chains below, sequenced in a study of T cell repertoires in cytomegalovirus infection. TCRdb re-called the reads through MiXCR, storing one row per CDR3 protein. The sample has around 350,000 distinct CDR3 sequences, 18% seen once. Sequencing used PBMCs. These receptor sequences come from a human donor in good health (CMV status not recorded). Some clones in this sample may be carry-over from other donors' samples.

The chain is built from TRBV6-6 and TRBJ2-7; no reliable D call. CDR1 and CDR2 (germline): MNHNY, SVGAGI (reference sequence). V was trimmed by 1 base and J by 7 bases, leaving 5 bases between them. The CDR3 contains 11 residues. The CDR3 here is CASSYYQEQYF. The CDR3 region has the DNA TGTGCCAGCAGTTACTATCAGGAGCAGTACTTC.

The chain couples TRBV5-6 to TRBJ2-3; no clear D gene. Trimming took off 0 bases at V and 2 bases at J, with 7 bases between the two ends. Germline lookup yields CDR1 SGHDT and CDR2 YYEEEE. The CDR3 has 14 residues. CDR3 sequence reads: CASSLVALTDTQYF. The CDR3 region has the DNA TGTGCCAGCAGCTTGGTTGCCCTCACAGATACGCAGTATTTT.

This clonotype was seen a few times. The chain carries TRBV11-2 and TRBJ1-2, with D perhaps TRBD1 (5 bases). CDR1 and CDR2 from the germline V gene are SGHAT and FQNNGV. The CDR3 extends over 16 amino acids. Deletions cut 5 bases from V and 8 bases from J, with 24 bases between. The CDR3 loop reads CASSLGWPTVNYGYTF. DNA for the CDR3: TGTGCCAGCAGCCTAGGGTGGCCGACAGTCAATTACGGCTACACCTTC.

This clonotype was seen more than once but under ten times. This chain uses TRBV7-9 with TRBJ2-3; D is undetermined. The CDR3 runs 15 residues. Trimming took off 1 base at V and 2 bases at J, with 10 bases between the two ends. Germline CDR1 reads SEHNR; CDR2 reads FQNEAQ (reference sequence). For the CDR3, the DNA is TGTGCCAGCAGCTTAGGGGAAGGATTCACAGATACGCAGTATTTT. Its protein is CASSLGEGFTDTQYF.

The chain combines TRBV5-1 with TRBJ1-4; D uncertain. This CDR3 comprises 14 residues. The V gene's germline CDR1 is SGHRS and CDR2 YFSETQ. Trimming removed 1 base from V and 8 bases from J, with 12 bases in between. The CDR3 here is CASSLYQAGEKLFF. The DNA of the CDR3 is TGCGCCAGCAGCTTGTACCAGGCCGGGGAAAAACTGTTTTTT.

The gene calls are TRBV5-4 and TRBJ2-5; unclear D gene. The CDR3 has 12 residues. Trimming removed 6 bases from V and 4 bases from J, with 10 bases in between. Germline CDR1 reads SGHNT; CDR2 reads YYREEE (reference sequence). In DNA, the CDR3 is TGTGCCAGCACCAACCCCGGAGAGACCCAGTACTTC. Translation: CASTNPGETQYF.

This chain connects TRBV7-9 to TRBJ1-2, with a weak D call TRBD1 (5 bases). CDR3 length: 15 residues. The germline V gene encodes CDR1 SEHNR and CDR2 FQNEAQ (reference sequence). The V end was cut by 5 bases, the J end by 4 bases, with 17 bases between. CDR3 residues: CASSLGTVESYGYTF. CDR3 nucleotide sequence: TGTGCCAGCAGCCTGGGGACCGTCGAGAGCTATGGCTACACCTTC.

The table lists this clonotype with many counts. CDR3: CASSLGDYPTTQYF. The CDR3 nucleotides are TGTGCCAGCAGCTTAGGGGACTACCCTACGACGCAGTACTTC. The chain joins TRBV7-2 to TRBJ2-7; 7 bases match TRBD2. Germline CDR1 reads SGHTA; CDR2 reads FQGNSA. The junction had 9 bases not matched to a gene; V was cut back by 1 base and J by 9 bases. The CDR3 sequence is 14 residues long.

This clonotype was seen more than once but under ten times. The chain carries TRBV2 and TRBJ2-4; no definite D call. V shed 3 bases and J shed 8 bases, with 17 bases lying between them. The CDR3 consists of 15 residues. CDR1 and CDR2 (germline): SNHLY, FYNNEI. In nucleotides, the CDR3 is TGTGCCAGCAGTGAGGGCGTTGTTCGGCCAGACATTCAGTACTTC. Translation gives CASSEGVVRPDIQYF.

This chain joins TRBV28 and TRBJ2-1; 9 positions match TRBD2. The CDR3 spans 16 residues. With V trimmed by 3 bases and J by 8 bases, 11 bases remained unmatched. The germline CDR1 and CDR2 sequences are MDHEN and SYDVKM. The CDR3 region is CASSLVTRGGSYEQFF. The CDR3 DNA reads TGTGCCAGCAGTTTGGTTACGCGGGGGGGCAGTTATGAGCAGTTCTTC.

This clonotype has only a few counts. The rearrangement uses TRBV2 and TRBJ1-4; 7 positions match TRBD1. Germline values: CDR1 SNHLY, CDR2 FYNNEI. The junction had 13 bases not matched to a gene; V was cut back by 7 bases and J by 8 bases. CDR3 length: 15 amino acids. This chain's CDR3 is CASTGTANRGEKLFF. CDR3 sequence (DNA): TGTGCCAGCACCGGGACAGCCAACCGGGGAGAAAAACTGTTTTTT.

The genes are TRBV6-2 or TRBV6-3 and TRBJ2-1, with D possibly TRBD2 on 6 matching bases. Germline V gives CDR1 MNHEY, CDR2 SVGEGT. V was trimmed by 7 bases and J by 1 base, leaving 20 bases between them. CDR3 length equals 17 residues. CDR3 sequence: CASNGESGYLSYNEQFF. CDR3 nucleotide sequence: TGTGCCAGCAATGGGGAAAGCGGGTACTTATCCTACAATGAGCAGTTCTTC.

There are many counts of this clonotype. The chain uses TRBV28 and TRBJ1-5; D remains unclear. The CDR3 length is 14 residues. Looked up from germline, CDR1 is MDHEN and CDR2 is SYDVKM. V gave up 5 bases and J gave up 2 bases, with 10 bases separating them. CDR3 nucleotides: TGTGCCAGCAGTACCACGAACCGCAATCAGCCCCAGCATTTT. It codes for CASSTTNRNQPQHF.

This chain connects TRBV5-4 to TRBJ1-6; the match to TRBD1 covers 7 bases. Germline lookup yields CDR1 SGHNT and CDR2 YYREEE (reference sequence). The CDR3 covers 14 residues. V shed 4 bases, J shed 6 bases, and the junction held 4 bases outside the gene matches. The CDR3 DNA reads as TGTGCCAGCAGCGACAGGGCTGGTAATTCACCCCTCCACTTT. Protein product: CASSDRAGNSPLHF.

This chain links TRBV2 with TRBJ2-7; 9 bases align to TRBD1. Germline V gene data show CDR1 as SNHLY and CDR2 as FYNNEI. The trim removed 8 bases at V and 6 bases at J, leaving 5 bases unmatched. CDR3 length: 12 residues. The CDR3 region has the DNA TGTGCCAGCCGGGGACAGGGCTTCGAGCAGTACTTC. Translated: CASRGQGFEQYF.

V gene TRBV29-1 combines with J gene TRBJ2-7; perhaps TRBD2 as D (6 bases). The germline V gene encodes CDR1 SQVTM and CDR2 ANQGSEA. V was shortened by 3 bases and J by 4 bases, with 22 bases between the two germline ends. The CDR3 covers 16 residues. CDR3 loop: CSVDLNRGTEFYEQYF. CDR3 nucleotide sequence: TGCAGCGTTGACCTTAATCGCGGGACGGAATTTTACGAGCAGTACTTC.

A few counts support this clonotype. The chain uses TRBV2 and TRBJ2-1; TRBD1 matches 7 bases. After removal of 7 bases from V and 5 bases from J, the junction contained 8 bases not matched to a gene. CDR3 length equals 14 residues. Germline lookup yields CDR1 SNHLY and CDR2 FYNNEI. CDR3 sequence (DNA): TGTGCCAGCATGGGCCAGGGGGTCCACAATGAGCAGTTCTTC. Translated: CASMGQGVHNEQFF. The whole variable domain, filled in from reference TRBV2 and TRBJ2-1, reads EPEVTQTPSHQVTQMGQEVILRCVPISNHLYFYWYRQILGQKVEFLVSFYNNEISEKSEIFDDQFSVERPDGSNFTLKIRSTKLEDSAMYFCASMGQGVHNEQFFGPGTRLTVL.

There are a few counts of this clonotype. The CDR3 sequence is CASSSDSPGPNQPQHF. The CDR3 DNA is TGTGCCAGCAGTTCCGACTCGCCGGGACCTAATCAGCCCCAGCATTTT. The chain combines TRBV12-3 or TRBV12-4 with TRBJ1-5; D is perhaps TRBD1 (5 bases). This CDR3 comprises 16 residues. The V gene lost 4 bases and the J gene lost 4 bases, with 17 bases spanning the gap.

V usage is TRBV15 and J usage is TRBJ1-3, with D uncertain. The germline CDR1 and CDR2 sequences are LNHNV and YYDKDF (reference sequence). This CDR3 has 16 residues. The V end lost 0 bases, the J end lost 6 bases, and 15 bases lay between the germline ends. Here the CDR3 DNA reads TGTGCCACCAGCAGAGATGGCCCCGGGAGTGTAAACACCATATATTTT. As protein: CATSRDGPGSVNTIYF.

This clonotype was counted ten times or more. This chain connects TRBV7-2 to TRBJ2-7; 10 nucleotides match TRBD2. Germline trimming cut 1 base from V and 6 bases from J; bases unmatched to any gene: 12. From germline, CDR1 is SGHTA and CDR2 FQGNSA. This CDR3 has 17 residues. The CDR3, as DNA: TGTGCCAGCAGCTTAGTCGCGCTAGCGGGGGAGATAGGCGAGCAGTACTTC. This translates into CASSLVALAGEIGEQYF. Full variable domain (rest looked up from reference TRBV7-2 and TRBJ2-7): GAGVSQSPSNKVTEKGKDVELRCDPISGHTALYWYRQSLGQGLEFLIYFQGNSAPDKSGLPSDRFSAERTGGSVSTLTIQRTQQEDSAVYLCASSLVALAGEIGEQYFGPGTRLTVT.

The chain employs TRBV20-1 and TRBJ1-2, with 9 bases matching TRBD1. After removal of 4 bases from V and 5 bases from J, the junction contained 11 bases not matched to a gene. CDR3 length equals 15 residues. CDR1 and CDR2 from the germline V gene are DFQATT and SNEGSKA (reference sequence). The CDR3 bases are TGCAGTGCTACCGTGTGGGGACAGGGAGGGTATGGCTACACCTTC. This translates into CSATVWGQGGYGYTF.

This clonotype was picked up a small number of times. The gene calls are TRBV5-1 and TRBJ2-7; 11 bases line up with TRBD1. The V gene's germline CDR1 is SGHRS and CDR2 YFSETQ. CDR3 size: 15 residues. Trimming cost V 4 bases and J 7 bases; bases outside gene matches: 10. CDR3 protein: CASSRPWTGGGEQYF. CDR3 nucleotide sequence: TGCGCCAGCAGCCGCCCCTGGACAGGGGGCGGGGAGCAGTACTTC.